The present T cell receptor beta chain was sequenced within a study of T cells in Graves' hyperthyroidism and ophthalmopathy. Study-wide background: Peripheral blood draws took place at initial diagnosis, ahead of any treatment.

Regions amplified from RNA transcripts were the TCR beta CDR3 regions. The HTBI primer set was used in a first-round RT-PCR of the TCR CDR3. TCRdb ran MiXCR on the multiplex PCR reads and lists one entry per CDR3 protein. The sample lists a few hundred thousand distinct CDR3 sequences, around 16% occurring once. CDR3 length: 13 amino acids. Germline CDR1 DFQATT, CDR2 SNEGSKA (reference sequence). The V gene end was trimmed by 2 bases and the J gene end by 4 bases; junction bases not matched to a gene: 3. Exclusion of patients followed from uncontrolled infection, other autoimmune disease, pregnancy or lactation. Clinical symptoms, serum thyroxine, TRAb, thyroid ultrasound and orbital computed tomography informed diagnoses.

The V and J genes are TRBV20-1 and TRBJ1-2, with TRBD1 matching over 8 bases. The sequencing input was blood. The receptor was isolated from a woman in her thirties or forties with Graves' ophthalmopathy. DNA of the CDR3: TGCAGTGCTAGACACGGGACAGGCTATGGCTACACCTTC. This sequence encodes CSARHGTGYGYTF.